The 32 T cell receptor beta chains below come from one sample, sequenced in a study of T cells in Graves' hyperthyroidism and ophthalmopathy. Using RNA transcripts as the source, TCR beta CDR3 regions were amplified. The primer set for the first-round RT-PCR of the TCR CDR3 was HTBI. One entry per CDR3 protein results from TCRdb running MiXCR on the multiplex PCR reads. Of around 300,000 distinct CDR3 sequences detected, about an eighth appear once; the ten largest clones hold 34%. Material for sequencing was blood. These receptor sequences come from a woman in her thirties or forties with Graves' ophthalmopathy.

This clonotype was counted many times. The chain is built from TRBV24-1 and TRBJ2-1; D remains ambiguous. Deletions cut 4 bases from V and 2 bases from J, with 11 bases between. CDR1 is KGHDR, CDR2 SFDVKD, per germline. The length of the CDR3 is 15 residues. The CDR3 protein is CATSDPLGPYNEQFF. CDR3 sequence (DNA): TGTGCCACCAGTGACCCGTTAGGTCCCTACAATGAGCAGTTCTTC.

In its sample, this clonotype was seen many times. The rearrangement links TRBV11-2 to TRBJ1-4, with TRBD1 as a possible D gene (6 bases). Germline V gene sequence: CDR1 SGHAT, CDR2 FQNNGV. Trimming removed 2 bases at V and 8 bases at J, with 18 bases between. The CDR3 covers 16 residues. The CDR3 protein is CASSLRSTKGGEKLFF. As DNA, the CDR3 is TGTGCCAGCAGCTTAAGGTCGACAAAAGGGGGGGAAAAACTGTTTTTT.

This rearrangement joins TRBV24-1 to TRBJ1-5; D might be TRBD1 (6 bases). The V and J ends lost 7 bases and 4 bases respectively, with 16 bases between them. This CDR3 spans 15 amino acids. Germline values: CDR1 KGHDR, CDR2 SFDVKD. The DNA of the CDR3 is TGTGCCACCAGCCCGGGTGACAGGAGGAATCAGCCCCAGCATTTT. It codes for CATSPGDRRNQPQHF.

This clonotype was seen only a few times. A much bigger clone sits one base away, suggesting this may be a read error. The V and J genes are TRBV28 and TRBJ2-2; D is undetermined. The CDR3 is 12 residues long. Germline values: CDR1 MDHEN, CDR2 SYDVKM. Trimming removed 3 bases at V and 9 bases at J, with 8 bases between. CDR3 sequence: CASSFYSRELFF. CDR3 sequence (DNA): TGTGCCAGCAGTTTCTATTCCAGGGAGCTGTTTTTT.

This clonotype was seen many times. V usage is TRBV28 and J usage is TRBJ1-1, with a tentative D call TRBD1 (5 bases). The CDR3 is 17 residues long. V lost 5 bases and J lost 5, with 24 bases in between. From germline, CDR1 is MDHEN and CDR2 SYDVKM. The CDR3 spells CASSLLVEGARGTEAFF. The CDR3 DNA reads TGTGCCAGCAGTCTCCTTGTTGAAGGGGCACGAGGGACTGAAGCTTTCTTT.

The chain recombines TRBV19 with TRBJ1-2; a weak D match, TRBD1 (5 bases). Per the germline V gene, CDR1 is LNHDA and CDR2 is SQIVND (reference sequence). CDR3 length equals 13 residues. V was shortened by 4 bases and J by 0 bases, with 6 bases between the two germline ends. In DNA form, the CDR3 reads TGTGCCAGTAGTAGGGGCCCTAACTATGGCTACACCTTC. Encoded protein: CASSRGPNYGYTF.

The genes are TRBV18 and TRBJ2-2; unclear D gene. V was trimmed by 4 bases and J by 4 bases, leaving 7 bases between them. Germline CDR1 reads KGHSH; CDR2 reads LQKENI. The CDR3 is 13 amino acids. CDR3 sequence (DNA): TGTGCCAGCTCACAATTAGGCACCGGGGAGCTGTTTTTT. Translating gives CASSQLGTGELFF.

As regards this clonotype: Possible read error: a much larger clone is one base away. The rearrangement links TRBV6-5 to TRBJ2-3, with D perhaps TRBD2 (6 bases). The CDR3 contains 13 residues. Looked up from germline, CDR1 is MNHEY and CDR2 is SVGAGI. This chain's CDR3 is CAGSYVGGDTQYF. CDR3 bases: TGTGCCGGCAGTTACGTGGGGGGAGATACGCAGTATTTT.

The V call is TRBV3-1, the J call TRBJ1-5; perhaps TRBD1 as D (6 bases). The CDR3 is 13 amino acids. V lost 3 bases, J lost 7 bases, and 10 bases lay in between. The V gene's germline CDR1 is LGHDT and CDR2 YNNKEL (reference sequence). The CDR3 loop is CASSQARGQPQHF. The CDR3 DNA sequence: TGTGCCAGCAGCCAGGCTAGGGGGCAGCCCCAGCATTTT.

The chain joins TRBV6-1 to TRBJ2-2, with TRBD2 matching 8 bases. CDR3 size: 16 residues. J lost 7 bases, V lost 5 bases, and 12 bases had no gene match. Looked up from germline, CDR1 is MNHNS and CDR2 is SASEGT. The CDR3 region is CASSLESGGGGGELFF. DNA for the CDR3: TGTGCCAGCAGTTTAGAAAGCGGGGGCGGCGGCGGGGAGCTGTTTTTT.

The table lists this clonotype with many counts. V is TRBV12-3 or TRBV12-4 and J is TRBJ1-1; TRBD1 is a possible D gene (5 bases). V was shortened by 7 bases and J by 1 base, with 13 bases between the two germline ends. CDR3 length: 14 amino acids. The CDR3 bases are TGTGCCAGCACCCTTGGGGCAGGGAACACTGAAGCTTTCTTT. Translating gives CASTLGAGNTEAFF.

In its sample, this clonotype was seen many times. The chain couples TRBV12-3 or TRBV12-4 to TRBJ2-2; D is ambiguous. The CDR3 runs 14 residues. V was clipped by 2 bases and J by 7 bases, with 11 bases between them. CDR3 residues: CASSLTGPYGELFF. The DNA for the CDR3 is TGTGCCAGCAGTTTAACTGGGCCCTACGGGGAGCTGTTTTTT.

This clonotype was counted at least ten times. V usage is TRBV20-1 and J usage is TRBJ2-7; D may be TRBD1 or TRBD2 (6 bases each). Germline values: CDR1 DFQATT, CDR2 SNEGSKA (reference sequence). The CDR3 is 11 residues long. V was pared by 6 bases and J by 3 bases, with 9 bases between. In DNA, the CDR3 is TGCAGTGCGGAGGGGGGCTACGAGCAGTACTTC. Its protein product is CSAEGGYEQYF.

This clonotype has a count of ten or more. In DNA, the CDR3 is TGTGCCAGCAGCGACCGGGACAGCTCCTACGAGCAGTACTTC. Protein: CASSDRDSSYEQYF. The chain recombines TRBV28 with TRBJ2-7; 7 nucleotides match TRBD1. Germline V CDR1 and CDR2: MDHEN, SYDVKM. Trimming removed 6 bases from V and 0 bases from J; junction bases left unmatched: 5. The CDR3 consists of 14 residues.

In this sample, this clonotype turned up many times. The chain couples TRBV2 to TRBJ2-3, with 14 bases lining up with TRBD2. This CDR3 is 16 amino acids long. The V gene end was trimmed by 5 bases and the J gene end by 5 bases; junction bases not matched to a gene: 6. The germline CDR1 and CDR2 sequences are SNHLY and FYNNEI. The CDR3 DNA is TGTGCCAGCAGTCTCGGACTAGCGGGAGGAATAGATACGCAGTATTTT. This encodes CASSLGLAGGIDTQYF.

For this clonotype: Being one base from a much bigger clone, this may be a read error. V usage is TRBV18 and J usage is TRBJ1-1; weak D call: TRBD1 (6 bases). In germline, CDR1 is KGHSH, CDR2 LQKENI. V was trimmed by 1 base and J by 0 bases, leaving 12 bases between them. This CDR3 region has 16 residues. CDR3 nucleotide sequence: TGTGCCAGCTCACCACAAACGACAGGCATGAACACTGAAGCTTTCTTT. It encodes CASSPQTTGMNTEAFF.

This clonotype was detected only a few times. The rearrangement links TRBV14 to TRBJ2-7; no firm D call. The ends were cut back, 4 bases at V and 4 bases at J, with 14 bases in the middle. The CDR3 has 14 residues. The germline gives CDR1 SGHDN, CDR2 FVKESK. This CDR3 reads CASSPIGQTYEQYF. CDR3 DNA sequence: TGTGCCAGCAGCCCCATTGGGCAGACATACGAGCAGTACTTC.

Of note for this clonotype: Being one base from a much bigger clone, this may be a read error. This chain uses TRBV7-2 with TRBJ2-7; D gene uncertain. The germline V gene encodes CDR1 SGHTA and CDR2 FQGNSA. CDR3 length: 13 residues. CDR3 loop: CASSRDRRYEQHF. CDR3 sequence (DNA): TGTGCCAGCAGCCGTGACCGCCGCTACGAGCAGCACTTC.

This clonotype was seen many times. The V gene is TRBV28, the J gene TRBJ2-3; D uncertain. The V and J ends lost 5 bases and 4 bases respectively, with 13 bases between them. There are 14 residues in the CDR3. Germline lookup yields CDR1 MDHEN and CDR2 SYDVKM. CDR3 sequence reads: CASSASGLADTQYF. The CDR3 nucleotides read TGTGCCAGCAGTGCTAGTGGTTTGGCAGATACGCAGTATTTT.

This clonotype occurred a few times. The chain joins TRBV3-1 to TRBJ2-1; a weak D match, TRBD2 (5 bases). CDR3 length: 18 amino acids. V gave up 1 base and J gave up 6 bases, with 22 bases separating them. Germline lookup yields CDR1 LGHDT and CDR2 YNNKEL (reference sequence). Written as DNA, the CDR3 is TGTGCCAGCAGCCAAGTATCGTGGCCACCTCTACGGGGCAATGAGCAGTTCTTC. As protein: CASSQVSWPPLRGNEQFF.

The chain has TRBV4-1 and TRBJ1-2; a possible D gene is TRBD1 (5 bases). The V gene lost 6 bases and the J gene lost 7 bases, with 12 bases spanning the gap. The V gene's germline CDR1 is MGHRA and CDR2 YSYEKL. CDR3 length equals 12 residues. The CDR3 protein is CASRRRGGGYTF. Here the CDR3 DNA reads TGCGCCAGCAGACGCCGGGGCGGTGGCTACACCTTC.

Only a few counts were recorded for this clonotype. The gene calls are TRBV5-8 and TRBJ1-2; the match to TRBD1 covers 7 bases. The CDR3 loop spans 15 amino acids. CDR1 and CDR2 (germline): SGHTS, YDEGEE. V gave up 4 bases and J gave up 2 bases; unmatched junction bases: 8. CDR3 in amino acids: CASSMSGGMNYGYTF. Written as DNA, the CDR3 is TGTGCCAGCAGCATGTCAGGGGGGATGAACTATGGCTACACCTTC.

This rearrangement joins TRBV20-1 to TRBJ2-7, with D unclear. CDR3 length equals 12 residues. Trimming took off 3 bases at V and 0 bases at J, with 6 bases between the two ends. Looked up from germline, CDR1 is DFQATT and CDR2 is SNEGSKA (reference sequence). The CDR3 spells CSASYFSYEQYF. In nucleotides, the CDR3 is TGCAGTGCTAGTTATTTCTCCTACGAGCAGTACTTC.

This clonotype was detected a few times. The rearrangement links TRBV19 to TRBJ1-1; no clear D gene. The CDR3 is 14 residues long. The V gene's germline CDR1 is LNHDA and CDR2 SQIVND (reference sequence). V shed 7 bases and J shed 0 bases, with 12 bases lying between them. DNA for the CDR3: TGTGCCAGTACCATCGGGTTCATGAACACTGAAGCTTTCTTT. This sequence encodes CASTIGFMNTEAFF.

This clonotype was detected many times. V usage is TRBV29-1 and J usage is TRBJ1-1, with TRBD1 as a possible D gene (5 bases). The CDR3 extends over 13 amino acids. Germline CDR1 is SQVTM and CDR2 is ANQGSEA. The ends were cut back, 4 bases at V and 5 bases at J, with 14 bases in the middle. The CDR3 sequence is CSVGHTGGTEAFF. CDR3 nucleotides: TGCAGCGTTGGGCACACCGGGGGGACTGAAGCTTTCTTT.

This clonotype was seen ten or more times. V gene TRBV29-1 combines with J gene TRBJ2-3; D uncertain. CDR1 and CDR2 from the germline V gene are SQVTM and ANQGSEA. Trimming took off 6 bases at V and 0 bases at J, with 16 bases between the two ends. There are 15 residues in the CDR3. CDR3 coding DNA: TGCAGCGTATCCGCGACTGTAACTAGCACAGATACGCAGTATTTT. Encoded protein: CSVSATVTSTDTQYF.

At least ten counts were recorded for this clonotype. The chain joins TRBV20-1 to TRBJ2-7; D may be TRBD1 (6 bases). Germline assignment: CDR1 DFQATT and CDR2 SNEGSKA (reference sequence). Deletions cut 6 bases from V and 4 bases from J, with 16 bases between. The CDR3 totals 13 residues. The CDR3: CSAHRDIIYEQYF. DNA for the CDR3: TGCAGTGCCCACAGGGACATCATATACGAGCAGTACTTC.

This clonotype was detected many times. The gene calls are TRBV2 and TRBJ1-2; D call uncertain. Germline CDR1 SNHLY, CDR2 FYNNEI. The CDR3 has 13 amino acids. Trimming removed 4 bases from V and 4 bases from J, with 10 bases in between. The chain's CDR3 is CASSGSGSYGYTF. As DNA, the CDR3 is TGTGCCAGCAGTGGCTCAGGCAGCTATGGCTACACCTTC.

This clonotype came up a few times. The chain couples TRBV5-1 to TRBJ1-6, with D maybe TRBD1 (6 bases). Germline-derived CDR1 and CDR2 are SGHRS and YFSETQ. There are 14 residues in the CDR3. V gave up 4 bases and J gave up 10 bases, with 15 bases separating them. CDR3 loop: CASSPGTPESPLHF. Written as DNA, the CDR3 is TGCGCCAGCAGCCCCGGGACACCGGAATCACCCCTCCACTTT. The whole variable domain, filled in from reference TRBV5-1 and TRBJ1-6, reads KAGVTQTPRYLIKTRGQQVTLSCSPISGHRSVSWYQQTPGQGLQFLFEYFSETQRNKGNFPGRFSGRQFSNSRSEMNVSTLELGDSALYLCASSPGTPESPLHFGNGTRLTVT.

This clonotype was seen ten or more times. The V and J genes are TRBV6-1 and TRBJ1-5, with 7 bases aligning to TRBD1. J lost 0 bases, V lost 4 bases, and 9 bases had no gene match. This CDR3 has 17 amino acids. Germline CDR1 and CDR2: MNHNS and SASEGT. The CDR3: CASSGGIGTVSNQPQHF. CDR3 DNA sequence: TGTGCCAGCAGTGGGGGTATCGGGACAGTTAGCAATCAGCCCCAGCATTTT.

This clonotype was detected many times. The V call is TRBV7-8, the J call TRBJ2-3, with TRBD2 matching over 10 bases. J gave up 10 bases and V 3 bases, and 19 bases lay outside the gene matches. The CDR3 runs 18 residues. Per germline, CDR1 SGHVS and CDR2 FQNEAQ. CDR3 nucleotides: TGTGCCAGCAGCTTGATTTCTGGGGCAGCGGGAGGGCCCAATTCGCAGTATTTT. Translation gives CASSLISGAAGGPNSQYF.

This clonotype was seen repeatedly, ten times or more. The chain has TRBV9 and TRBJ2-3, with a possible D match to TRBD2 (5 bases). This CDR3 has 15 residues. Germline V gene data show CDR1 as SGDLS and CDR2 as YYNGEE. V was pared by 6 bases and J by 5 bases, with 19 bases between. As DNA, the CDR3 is TGTGCCAGCACGGGATCGGGATTTTCTTTAGATACGCAGTATTTT. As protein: CASTGSGFSLDTQYF.